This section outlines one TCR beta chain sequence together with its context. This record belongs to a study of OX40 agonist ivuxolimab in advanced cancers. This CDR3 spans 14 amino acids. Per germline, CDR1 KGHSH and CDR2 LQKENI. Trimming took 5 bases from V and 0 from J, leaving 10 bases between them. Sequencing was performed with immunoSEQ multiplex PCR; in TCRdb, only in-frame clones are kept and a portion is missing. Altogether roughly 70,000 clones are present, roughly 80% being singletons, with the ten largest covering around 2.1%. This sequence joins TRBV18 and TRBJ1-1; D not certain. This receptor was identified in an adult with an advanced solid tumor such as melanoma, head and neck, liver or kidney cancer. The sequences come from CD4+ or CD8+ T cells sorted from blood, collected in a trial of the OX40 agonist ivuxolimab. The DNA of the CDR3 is TGTGCCAGCTCATATCAGTCAGTGAACACTGAAGCTTTCTTT. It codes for CASSYQSVNTEAFF. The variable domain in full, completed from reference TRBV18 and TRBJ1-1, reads NAGVMQNPRHLVRRRGQEARLRCSPMKGHSHVYWYRQLPEEGLKFMVYLQKENIIDESGMPKERFSAEFPKEGPSILRIQQVVRGDSAAYFCASSYQSVNTEAFFGQGTRLTVV.